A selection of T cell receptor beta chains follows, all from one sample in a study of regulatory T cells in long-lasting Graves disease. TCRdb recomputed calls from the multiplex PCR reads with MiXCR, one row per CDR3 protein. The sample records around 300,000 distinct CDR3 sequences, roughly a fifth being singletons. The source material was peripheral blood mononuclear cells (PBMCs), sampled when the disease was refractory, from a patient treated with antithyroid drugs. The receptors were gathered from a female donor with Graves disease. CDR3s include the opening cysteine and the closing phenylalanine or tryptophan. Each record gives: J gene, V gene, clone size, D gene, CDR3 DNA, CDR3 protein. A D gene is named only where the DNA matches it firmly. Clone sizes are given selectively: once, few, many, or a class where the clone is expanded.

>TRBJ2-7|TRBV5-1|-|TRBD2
TGCGCCAGCAGCTCGGGGACTAGCAGGGAGCAGTACTTC
CASSSGTSREQYF
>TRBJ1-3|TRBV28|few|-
TGTGCCAGCAGTTCTCGAGACCCCAGGGAGGGAAACACCATATATTTT
CASSSRDPREGNTIYF
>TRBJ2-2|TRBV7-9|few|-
TGTGCCAGCAGCCCCGACTCGCCCACCGGGGAGCTGTTTTTT
CASSPDSPTGELFF
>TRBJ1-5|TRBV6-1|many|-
TGTGCCAGCAGGGTTCAGGGCCTAGGGCGGCCCCAGCATTTT
CASRVQGLGRPQHF
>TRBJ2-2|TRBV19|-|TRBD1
TGTGCCAGTAGTACATGGGACAGAAACACCGGGGAGCTGTTTTTT
CASSTWDRNTGELFF
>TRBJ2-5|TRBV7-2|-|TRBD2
TGTGCCAGCAGCTTAGGGATTAGACGACTAGCGGGAGCGGAACAGACCCAGTACTTC
CASSLGIRRLAGAEQTQYF
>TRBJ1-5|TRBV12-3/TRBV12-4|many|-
TGTGCCAGCGCCCAGGGAAGCAATCAGCCCCAGCATTTT
CASAQGSNQPQHF
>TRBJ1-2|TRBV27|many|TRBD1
TGTGCCAGCAGTTTCGGGTCAGGGGGCCATGGCTACACCTTC
CASSFGSGGHGYTF
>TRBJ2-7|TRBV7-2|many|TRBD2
TGTGCCAGCAGCCTGGGGGGGGGGAACGAGCAGTACTTC
CASSLGGGNEQYF
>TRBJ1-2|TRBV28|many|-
TGTGCCAGCAGAGAGACAGGAACCTATGGCTACACCTTC
CASRETGTYGYTF
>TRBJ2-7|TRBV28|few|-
TGTGCCAGCAGTTATCGGCAGGGGAGGAACGAGCAGTACTTC
CASSYRQGRNEQYF
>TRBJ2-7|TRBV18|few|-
TGTGCCAGCTCACCACGAGGCGCGGACGGTACCTACGAGCAGTACTTC
CASSPRGADGTYEQYF
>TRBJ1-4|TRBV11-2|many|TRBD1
TGTGCCAGCAGCCTAAGGGGACAGGGGCGAACTGGGCTTGAAAAACTGTTTTTT
CASSLRGQGRTGLEKLFF
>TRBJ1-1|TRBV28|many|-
TGTGCCAGCAGTTTAGATGAGGGAGGTGTAGCTTTCTTT
CASSLDEGGVAFF
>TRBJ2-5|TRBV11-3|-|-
TGTGCCAGCAGCTTAGGAGTTGGGACCCAAGAGACCCAGTACTTC
CASSLGVGTQETQYF
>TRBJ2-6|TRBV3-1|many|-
TGTGCCAGCAGCCAAGATAGGGTCGGGGGCAACTTTCCCGGGGCCAACGTCCTGACTTTC
CASSQDRVGGNFPGANVLTF
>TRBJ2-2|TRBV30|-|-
TGTGCCTGGAGTCGGCAGGGCAACGCCGGGGAGCTGTTTTTT
CAWSRQGNAGELFF
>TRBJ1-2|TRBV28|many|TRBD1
TGTGCCACCCTCGGGACAGGGGGCGCCTATGGCTACACCTTC
CATLGTGGAYGYTF
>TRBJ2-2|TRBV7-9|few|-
TGTGCCAGCAGCTTAGTCACGGGGCCCGGGGAGCTGTTTTTT
CASSLVTGPGELFF
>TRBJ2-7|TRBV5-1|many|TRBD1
TGCGCCAGCAGCTTGGGCGGGACAGGGGACGAGCAGTACTTC
CASSLGGTGDEQYF
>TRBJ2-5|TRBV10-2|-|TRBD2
TGCGCCAGCCTTAGCGGGAATGGGGAGACCCAGTACTTC
CASLSGNGETQYF
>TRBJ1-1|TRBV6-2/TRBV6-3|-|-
TGTGCCAGCAGTACCTCTCGGGGGGTAACTGAAGCTTTCTTT
CASSTSRGVTEAFF
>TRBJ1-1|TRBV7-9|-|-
TGTGCCAGCAACCCAGGGAGGGGGAACACTGAAGCTTTCTTT
CASNPGRGNTEAFF
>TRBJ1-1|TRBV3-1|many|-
TGTGCCAGCAGCTTGACAGGTTTCGACACTGAAGCTTTCTTT
CASSLTGFDTEAFF
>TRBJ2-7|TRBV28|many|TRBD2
TGTGCCAGCAGGTCACTAGCGTACTCCTACGAGCAGTACTTC
CASRSLAYSYEQYF
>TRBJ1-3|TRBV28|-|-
TGTGCCAGCAGTTTAACTACGGCAGGGAGCTCTGGAAACACCATATATTTT
CASSLTTAGSSGNTIYF
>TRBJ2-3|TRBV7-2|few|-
TGTGCCAGCAGCCCGGACGGAGGCACAGATACGCAGTATTTT
CASSPDGGTDTQYF
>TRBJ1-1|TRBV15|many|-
TGTGCCACCAGTTACGGGAACAGGGCGATTGAAGCTTTCTTT
CATSYGNRAIEAFF
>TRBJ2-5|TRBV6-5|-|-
TGTGCCAGCAGTTACTCCGGCCCCGCGGAGACCCAGTACTTC
CASSYSGPAETQYF
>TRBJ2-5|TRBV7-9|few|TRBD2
TGTGCCAGCAGCCCCCGGGGACTAGCGGAGATTGACGAGACCCAGTACTTC
CASSPRGLAEIDETQYF
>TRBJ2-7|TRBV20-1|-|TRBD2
TGCAGTGCTAGAGACGGGGTAGTGGGAGGGCCATTCTACGAGCAGTACTTC
CSARDGVVGGPFYEQYF
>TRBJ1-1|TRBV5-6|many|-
TGTGCCAGCAGCTTGGACGGGACGGCGAACACTGAAGCTTTCTTT
CASSLDGTANTEAFF
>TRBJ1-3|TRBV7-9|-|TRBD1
TGTGCCAGCAGCTTTACGAGGCAGGGGGACTCTGGAAACACCATATATTTT
CASSFTRQGDSGNTIYF
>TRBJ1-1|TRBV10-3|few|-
TGTGCCATCAGTGACGGACAAATAGTGAACACTGAAGCTTTCTTT
CAISDGQIVNTEAFF
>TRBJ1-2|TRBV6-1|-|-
TGTGCCAGCAGTCAGGAGAACTATGGCTACACCTTC
CASSQENYGYTF
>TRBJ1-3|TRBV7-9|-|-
TGTGCCAGCAGCTCCACCGCCAAGGGCGATGGAAACACCATATATTTT
CASSSTAKGDGNTIYF
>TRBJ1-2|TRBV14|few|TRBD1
TGTGCCAGCAGCCAACTGAGACAGGGAGATGGCTACACCTTC
CASSQLRQGDGYTF
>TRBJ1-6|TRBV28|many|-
TGTGCCAGCAGTCGGGGACGTTATAATTCACCCCTCCACTTT
CASSRGRYNSPLHF
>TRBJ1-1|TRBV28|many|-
TGTGCCAGCAGTTTACTAGGCCCCTGGGCTGAAGCTTTCTTT
CASSLLGPWAEAFF
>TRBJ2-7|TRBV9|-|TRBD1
TGTGCCAGCAGCGGACTGGACAGGGCGGACGAGCAGTACTTC
CASSGLDRADEQYF
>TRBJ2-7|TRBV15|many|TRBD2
TGTGCCACCAGACTAGCGGGAGTGGCGGGGTCCGAGCAGTACTTC
CATRLAGVAGSEQYF
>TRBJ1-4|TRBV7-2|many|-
TGTGCCAGCAGCTTAGGGCTATCGGAAAAACTGTTTTTT
CASSLGLSEKLFF
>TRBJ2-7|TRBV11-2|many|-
TGTGCCAGCAGCTTAGGCTTGACAGGAACCTACGAGCAGTACTTC
CASSLGLTGTYEQYF
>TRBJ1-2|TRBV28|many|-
TGTGCCAGCAGTTTACGCGGGAACTATGGCTACACCTTC
CASSLRGNYGYTF
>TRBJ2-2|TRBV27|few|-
TGTGCCAGCAAACCCCGGGGGACGGCGCGGGGCACCGGGGAGCTGTTTTTT
CASKPRGTARGTGELFF
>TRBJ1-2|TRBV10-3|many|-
TGTGCCATCAGTGAGGGGGGGGCAGCCGATATATCCTATGGCTACACCTTC
CAISEGGAADISYGYTF
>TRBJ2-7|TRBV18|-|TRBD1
TGTGCCAGCTCACGGGACAGCGCCCAGTCCTACGAGCAGTACTTC
CASSRDSAQSYEQYF
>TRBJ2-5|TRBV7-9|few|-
TGTGCCAGCAGCGAGAACCGGGGACGACTTCAAGGGACCCAGTACTTC
CASSENRGRLQGTQYF
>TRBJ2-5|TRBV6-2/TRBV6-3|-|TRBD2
TGTGCCAGCAGCACGACTAGCGGGAGCAAAGAGACCCAGTACTTC
CASSTTSGSKETQYF
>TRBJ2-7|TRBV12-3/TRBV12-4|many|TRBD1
TGTGCCAGCAGTCCTAATCGACAGGGACCATACGAGCAGTACTTC
CASSPNRQGPYEQYF
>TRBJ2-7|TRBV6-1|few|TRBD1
TGTGCCAGCAGGAATCCGGGACAGCCTCGTGAGCAGTACTTC
CASRNPGQPREQYF
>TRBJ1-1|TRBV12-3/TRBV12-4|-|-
TGTGCCAGCAGCATGTCGGCCGATTTGAACACTGAAGCTTTCTTT
CASSMSADLNTEAFF